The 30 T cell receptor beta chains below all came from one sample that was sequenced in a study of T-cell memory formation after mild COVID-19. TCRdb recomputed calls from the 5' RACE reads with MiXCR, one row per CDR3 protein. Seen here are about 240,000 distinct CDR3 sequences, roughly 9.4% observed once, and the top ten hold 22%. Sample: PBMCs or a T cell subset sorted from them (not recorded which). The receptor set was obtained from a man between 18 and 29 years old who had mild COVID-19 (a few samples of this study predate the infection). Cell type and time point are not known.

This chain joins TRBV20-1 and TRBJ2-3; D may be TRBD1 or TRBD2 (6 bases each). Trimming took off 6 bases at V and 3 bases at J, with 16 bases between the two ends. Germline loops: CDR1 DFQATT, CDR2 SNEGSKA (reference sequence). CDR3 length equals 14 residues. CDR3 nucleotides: TGCAGTGCCACCCCGGGGGCTCAAACAGATACGCAGTATTTT. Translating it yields CSATPGAQTDTQYF.

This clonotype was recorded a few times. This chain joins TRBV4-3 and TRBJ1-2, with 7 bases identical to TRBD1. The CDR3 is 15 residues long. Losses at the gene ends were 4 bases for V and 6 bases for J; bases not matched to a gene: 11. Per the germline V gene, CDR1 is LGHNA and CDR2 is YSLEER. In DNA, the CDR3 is TGCGCCAGCAGCCTACGAGGCTTAACAGGGGATGGCTACACCTTC. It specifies CASSLRGLTGDGYTF.

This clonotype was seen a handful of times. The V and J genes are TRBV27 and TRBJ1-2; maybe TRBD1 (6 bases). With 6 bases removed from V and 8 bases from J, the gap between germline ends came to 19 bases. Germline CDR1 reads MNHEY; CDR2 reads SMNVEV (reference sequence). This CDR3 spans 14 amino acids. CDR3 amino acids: CASRGNLGGPGYTF. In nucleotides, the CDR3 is TGTGCCAGCAGGGGGAATCTGGGGGGGCCCGGCTACACCTTC.

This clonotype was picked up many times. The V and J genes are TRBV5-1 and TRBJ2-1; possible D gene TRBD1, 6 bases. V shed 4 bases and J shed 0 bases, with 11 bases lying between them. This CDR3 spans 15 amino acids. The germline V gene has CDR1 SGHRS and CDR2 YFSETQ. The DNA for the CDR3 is TGCGCCAGCAGCGGGGACATTTCCTCCTACAATGAGCAGTTCTTC. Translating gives CASSGDISSYNEQFF.

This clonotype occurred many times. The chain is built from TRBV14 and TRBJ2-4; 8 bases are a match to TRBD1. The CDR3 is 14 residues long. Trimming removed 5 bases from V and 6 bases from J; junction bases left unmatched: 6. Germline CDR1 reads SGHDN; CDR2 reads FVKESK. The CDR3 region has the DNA TGTGCCAGCAGCTTTGGACAGGGATTAAACATTCAGTACTTC. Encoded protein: CASSFGQGLNIQYF. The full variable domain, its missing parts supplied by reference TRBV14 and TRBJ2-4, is EAGVTQFPSHSVIEKGQTVTLRCDPISGHDNLYWYRRVMGKEIKFLLHFVKESKQDESGMPNNRFLAERTGGTYSTLKVQPAELEDSGVYFCASSFGQGLNIQYFGAGTRLSVL.

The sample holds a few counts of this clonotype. CDR3 nucleotide sequence: TGCGCCAGCAGCTTGAATCTCGCTGTGACCCAGTACTTC. Protein sequence: CASSLNLAVTQYF. The V call is TRBV5-1, the J call TRBJ2-5; D is unresolved. The germline V gene encodes CDR1 SGHRS and CDR2 YFSETQ. V lost 1 base and J lost 7, with 11 bases in between. This CDR3 is 13 amino acids long.

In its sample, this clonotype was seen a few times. CDR3 sequence reads: CASSLAPQEIRAYGYTF. CDR3 nucleotide sequence: TGTGCCAGCAGTTTAGCTCCACAGGAAATTAGGGCCTATGGCTACACCTTC. The chain joins TRBV12-3 or TRBV12-4 to TRBJ1-2, with TRBD1 as a possible D gene (5 bases). V lost 0 bases and J 4 bases, leaving 18 bases between the germline ends. The CDR3 length is 17 residues.

The CDR3 bases are TGTGCCAGCAGCTTCTCTCGTGTCGAGGACCCCTATGGCTACACCTTC. Protein sequence: CASSFSRVEDPYGYTF. The chain uses TRBV7-9 and TRBJ1-2; D remains unclear. The V end lost 3 bases, the J end lost 4 bases, and 18 bases lay between the germline ends. The CDR3 runs 16 residues. Germline lookup yields CDR1 SEHNR and CDR2 FQNEAQ (reference sequence). Full variable domain (rest looked up from reference TRBV7-9 and TRBJ1-2): DTGVSQNPRHKITKRGQNVTFRCDPISEHNRLYWYRQTLGQGPEFLTYFQNEAQLEKSRLLSDRFSAERPKGSFSTLEIQRTEQGDSAMYLCASSFSRVEDPYGYTFGSGTRLTVV.

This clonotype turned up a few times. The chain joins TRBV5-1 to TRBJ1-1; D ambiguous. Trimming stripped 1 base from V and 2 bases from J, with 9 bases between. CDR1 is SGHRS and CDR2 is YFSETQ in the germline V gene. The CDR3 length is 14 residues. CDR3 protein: CASSLRRVNTEAFF. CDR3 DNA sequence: TGCGCCAGCAGCTTGCGGAGGGTAAACACTGAAGCTTTCTTT.

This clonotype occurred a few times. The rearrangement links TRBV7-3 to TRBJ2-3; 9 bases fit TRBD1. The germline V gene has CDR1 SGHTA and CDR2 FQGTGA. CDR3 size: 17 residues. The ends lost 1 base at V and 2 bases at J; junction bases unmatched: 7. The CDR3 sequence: CASSLRGQGYYTDTQYF. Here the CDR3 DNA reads TGTGCCAGCAGCTTAAGGGGACAGGGCTATTACACAGATACGCAGTATTTT.

CDR3 loop: CASSKRLQGLLKFF. CDR3 nucleotides: TGTGCCAGCAGCAAACGATTACAGGGGCTTCTCAAGTTCTTC. The gene calls are TRBV7-8 and TRBJ2-1; 7 bases map to TRBD1. The V segment lost 5 bases and the J segment 14 bases; nucleotides outside the gene matches: 15. In germline, CDR1 is SGHVS, CDR2 FQNEAQ. The CDR3 extends over 14 amino acids. Combining the CDR3 with reference TRBV7-8 and TRBJ2-1 gives the whole variable domain GAGVSQSPRYKVAKRGQDVALRCDPISGHVSLFWYQQALGQGPEFLTYFQNEAQLDKSGLPSDRFFAERPEGSVSTLKIQRTQQEDSAVYLCASSKRLQGLLKFFGPGTRLTVL.

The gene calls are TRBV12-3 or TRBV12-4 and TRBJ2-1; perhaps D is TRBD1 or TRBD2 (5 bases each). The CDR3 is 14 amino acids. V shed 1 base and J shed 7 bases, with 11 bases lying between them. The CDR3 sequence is CASSLGGRRNEQFF. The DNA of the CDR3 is TGTGCCAGCAGTTTAGGGGGCAGGAGGAATGAGCAGTTCTTC.

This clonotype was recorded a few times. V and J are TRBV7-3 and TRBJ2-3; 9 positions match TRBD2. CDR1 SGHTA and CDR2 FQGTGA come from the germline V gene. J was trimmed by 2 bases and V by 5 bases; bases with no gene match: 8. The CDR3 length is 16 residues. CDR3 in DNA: TGTGCCAGCAGCCCTATAGTAGCGGGGGACACAGATACGCAGTATTTT. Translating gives CASSPIVAGDTDTQYF.

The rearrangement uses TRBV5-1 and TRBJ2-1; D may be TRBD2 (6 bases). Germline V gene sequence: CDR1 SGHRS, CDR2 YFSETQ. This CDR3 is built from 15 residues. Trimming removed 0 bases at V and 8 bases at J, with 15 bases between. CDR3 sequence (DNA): TGCGCCAGCAGCTTGGTTCTAGCGAGGGTCGATGAGCAGTTCTTC. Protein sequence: CASSLVLARVDEQFF.

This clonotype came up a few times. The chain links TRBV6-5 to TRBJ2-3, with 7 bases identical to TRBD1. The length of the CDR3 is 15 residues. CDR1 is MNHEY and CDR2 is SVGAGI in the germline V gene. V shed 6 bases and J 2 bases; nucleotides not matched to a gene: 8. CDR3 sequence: CASSLQGNPTDTQYF. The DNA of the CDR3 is TGTGCCAGCAGCTTACAGGGGAACCCCACAGATACGCAGTATTTT.

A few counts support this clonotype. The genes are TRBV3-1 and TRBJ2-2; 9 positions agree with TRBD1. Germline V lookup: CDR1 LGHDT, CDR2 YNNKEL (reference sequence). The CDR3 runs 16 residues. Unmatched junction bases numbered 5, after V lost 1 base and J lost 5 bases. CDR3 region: CASSQGTGVRTGELFF. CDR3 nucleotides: TGTGCCAGCAGCCAAGGGACAGGGGTCAGGACCGGGGAGCTGTTTTTT.

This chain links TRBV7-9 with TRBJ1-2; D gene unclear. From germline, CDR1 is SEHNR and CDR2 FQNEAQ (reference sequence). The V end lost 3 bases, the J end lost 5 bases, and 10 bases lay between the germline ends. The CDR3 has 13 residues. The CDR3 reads CASSFFGEYGYTF. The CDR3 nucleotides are TGTGCCAGCAGCTTCTTCGGGGAATATGGCTACACCTTC.

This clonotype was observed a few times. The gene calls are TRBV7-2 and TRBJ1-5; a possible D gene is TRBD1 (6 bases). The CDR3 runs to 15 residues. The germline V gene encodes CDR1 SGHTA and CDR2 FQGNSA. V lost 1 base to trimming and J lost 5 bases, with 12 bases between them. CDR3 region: CASSLGSRGYQPQHF. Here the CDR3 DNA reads TGTGCCAGCAGCTTAGGAAGTAGGGGGTATCAGCCCCAGCATTTT.

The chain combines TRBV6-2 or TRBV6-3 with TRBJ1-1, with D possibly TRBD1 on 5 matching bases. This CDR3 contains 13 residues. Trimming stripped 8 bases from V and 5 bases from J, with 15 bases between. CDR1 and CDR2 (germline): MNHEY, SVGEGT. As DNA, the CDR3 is TGTGCCAGCCGTTCCCCCAGGGAAACTGAAGCTTTCTTT. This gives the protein CASRSPRETEAFF.

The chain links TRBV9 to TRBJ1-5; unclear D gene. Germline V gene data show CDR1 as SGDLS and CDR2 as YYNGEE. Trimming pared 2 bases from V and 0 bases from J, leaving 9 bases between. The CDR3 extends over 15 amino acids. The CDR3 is CASSVPQYSNQPQHF. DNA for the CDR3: TGTGCCAGCAGCGTTCCGCAGTATAGCAATCAGCCCCAGCATTTT.

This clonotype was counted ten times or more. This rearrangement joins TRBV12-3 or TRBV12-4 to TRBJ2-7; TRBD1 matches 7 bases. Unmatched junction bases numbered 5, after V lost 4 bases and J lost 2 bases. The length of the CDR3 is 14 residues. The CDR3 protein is CASSWGTGAYEQYF. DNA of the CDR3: TGTGCCAGCAGTTGGGGCACAGGGGCCTACGAGCAGTACTTC.

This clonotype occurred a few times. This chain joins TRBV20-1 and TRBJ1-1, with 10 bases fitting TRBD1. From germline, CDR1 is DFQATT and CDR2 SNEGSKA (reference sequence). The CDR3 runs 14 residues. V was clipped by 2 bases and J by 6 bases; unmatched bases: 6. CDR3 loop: CSARLGQGIAEAFF. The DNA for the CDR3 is TGCAGTGCTAGACTGGGACAGGGGATCGCTGAAGCTTTCTTT.

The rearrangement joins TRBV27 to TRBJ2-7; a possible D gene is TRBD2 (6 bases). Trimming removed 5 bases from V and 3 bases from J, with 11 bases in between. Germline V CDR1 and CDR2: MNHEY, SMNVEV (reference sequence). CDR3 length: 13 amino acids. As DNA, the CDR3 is TGTGCCAGCAGTCCCGGGACTTTCTACGAGCAGTACGTC. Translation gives CASSPGTFYEQYV.

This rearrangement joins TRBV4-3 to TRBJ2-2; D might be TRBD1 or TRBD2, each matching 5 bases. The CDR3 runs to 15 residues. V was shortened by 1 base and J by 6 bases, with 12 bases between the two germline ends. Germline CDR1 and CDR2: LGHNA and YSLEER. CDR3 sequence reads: CASSQAPGTAGELFF. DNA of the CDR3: TGCGCCAGCAGCCAAGCCCCAGGGACCGCCGGGGAGCTGTTTTTT.

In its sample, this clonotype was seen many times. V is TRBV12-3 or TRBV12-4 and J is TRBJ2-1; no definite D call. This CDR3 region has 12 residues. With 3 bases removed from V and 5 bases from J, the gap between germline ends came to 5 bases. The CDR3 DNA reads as TGTGCCAGCAGTTTTGAGGACAATGAGCAGTTCTTC. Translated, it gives CASSFEDNEQFF.

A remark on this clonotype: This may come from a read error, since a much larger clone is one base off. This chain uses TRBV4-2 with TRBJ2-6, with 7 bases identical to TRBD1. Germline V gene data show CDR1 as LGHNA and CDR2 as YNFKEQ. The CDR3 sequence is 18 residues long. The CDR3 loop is CASSQGGTANSGANVMTF. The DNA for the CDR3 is TGTGCCAGCAGCCAAGGGGGGACAGCCAACTCTGGGGCCAACGTCATGACTTTC.

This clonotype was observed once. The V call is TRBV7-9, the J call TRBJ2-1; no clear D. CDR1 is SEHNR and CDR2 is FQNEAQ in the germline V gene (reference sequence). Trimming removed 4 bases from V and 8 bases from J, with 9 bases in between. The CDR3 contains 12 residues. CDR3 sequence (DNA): TGTGCCAGCAGCTCCGGAACCTATGAGCAGTTCTTC. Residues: CASSSGTYEQFF.

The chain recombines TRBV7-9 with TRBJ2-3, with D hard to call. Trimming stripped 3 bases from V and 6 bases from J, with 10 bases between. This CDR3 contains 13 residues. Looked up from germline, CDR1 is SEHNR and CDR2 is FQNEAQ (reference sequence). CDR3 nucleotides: TGTGCCAGCAGCTTGGACCCGTGGGATACGCAGTATTTT. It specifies CASSLDPWDTQYF. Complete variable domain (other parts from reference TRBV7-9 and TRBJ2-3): DTGVSQNPRHKITKRGQNVTFRCDPISEHNRLYWYRQTLGQGPEFLTYFQNEAQLEKSRLLSDRFSAERPKGSFSTLEIQRTEQGDSAMYLCASSLDPWDTQYFGPGTRLTVL.

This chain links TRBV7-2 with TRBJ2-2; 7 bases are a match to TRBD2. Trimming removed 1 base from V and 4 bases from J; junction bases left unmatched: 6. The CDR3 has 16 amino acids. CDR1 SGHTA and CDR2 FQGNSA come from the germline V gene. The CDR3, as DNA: TGTGCCAGCAGCTTAGTCGGGGGAGGGCTCACCGGGGAGCTGTTTTTT. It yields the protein CASSLVGGGLTGELFF.

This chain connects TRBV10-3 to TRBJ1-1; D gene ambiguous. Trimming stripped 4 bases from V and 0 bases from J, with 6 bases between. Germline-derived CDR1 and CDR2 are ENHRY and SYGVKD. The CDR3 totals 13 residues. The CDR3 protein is CAISGTVNTEAFF. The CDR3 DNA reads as TGTGCCATCAGTGGAACAGTGAACACTGAAGCTTTCTTT.